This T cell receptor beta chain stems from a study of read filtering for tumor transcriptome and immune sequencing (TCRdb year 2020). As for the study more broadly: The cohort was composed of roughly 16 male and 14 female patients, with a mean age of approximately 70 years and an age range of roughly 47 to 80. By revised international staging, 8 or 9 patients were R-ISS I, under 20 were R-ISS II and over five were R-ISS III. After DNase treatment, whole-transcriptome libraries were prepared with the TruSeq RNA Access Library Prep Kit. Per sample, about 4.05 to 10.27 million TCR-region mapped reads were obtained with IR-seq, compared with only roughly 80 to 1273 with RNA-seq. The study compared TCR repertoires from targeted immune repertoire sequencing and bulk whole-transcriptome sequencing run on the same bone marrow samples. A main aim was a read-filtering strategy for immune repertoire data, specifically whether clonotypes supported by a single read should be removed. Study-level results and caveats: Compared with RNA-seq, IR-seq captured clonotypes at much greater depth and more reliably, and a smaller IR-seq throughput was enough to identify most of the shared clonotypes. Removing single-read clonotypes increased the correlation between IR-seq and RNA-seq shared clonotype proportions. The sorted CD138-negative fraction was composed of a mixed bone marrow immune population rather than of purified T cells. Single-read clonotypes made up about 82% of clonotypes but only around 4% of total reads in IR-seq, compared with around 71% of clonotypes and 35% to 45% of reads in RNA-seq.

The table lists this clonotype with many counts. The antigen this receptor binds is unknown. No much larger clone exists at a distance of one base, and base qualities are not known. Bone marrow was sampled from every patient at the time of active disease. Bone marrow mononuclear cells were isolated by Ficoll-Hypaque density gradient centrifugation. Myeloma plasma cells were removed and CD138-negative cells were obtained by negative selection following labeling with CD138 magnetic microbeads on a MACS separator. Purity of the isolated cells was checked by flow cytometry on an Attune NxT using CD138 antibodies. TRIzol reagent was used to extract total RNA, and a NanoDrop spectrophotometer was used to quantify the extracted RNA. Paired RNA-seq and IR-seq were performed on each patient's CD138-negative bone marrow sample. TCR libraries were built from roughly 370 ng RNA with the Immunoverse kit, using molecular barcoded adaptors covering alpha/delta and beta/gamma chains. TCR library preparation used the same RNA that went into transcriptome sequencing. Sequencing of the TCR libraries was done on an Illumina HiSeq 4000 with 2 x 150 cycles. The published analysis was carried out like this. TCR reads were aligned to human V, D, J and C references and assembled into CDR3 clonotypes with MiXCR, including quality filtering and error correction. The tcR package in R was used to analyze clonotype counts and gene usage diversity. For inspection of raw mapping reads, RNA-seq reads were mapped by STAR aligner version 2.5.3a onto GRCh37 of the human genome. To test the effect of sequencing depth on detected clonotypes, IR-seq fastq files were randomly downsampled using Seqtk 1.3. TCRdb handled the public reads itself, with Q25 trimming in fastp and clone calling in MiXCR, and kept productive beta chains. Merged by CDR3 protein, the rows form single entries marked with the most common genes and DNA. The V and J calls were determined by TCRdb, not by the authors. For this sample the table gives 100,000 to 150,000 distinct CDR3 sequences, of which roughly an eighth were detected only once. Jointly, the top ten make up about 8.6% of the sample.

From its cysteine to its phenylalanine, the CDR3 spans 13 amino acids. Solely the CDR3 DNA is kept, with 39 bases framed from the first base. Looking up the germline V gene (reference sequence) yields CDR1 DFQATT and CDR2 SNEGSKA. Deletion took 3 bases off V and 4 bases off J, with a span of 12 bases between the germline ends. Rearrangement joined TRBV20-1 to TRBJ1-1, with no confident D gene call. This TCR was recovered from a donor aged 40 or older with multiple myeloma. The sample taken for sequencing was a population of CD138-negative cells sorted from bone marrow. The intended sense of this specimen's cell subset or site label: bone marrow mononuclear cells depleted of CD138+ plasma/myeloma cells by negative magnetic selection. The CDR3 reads CSASLDIPTEAFF. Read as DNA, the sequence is TGCAGTGCTAGCCTAGACATCCCCACTGAAGCTTTCTTT.